This entry describes one T cell receptor beta chain. This sample is part of a study of cytomegalovirus exposure and HLA in healthy donors. The PCR was carried out with 60 Vbeta primers and 13 Jbeta primers. Only in-frame clones appear in the TCRdb table, and some are missing; sequencing was by immunoSEQ multiplex PCR. The sample lists over 95,000 clones, around 76% occurring once. What was sequenced was PBMCs. This receptor was identified in a woman in her 40s in good health and CMV-seropositive.

The CDR3 sequence: CASSPRGAAPYTF. DNA for the CDR3: TGTGCCAGCTCACCTCGTGGGGCCGCCCCGTACACCTTC. The chain is built from TRBV18 and TRBJ1-2; tentative D call: TRBD1 (5 bases). Germline V gene sequence: CDR1 KGHSH, CDR2 LQKENI. V lost 3 bases, J lost 11 bases, and 16 bases lay in between. The CDR3 contains 13 residues.